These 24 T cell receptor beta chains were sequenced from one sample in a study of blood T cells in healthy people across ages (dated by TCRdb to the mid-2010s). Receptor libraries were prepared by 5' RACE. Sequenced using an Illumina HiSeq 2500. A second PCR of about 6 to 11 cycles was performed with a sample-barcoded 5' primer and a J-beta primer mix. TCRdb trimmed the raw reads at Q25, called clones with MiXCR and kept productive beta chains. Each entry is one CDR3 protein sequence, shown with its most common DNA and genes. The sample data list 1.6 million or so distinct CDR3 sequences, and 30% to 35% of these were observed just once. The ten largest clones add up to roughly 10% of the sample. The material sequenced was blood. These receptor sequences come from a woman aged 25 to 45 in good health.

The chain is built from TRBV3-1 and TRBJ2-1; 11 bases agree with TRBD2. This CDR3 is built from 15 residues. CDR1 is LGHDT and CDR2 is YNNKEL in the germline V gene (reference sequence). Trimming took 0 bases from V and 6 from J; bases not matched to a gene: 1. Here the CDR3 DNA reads TGTGCCAGCAGCCAAGAGACTAGCGGGGTCAATGAGCAGTTCTTC. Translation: CASSQETSGVNEQFF.

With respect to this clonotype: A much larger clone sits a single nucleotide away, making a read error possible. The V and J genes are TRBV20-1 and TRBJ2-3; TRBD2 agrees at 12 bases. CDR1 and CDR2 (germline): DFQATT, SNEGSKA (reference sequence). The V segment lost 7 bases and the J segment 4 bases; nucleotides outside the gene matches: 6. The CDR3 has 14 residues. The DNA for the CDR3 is TGCAGTGTTCCGGGACTAGCGGGTCCAGATACGCAGTATTTT. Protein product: CSVPGLAGPDTQYF.

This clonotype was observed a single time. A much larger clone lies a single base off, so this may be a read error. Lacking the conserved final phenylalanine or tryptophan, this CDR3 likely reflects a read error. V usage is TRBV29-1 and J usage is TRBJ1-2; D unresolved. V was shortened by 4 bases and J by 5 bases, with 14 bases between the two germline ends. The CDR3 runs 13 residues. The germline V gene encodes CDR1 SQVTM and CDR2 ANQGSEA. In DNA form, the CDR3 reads TGCAGCGTTGTGCTGGGTGTGAGTTATGGCTACACCTGC. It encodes CSVVLGVSYGYTC.

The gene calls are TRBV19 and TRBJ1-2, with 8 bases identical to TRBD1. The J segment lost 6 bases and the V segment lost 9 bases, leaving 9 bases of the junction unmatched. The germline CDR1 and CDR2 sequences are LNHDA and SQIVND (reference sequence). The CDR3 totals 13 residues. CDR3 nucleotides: TGTGCCAGCCGTCTTGACAGGGGTCATGGCTACACCTTC. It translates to CASRLDRGHGYTF.

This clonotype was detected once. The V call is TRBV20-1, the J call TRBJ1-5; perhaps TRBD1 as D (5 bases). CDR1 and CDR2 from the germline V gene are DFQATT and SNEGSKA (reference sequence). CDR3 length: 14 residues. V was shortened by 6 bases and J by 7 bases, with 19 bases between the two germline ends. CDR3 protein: CSAARDLQGQPQHF. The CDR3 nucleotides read TGCAGTGCGGCCCGGGACCTCCAAGGACAGCCCCAGCATTTT.

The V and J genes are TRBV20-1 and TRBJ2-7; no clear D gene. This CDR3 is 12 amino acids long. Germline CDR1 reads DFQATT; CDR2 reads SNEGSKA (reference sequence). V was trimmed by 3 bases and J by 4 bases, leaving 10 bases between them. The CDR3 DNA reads TGCAGTGCTAGGCAGCAATATTACGAGCAGTACTTC. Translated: CSARQQYYEQYF.

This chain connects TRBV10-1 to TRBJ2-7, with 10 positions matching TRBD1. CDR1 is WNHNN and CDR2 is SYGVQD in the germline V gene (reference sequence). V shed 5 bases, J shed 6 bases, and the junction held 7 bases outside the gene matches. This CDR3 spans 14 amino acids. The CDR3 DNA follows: TGCGCCAGCAGTCGGGACAGGGGATCTAGCGAGCAGTACTTC. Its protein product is CASSRDRGSSEQYF.

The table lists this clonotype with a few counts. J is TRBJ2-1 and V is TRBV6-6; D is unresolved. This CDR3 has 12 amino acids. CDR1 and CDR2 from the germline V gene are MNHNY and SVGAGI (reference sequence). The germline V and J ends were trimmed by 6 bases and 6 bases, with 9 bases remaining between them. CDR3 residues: CASSPMINEQFF. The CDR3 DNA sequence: TGTGCCAGCAGCCCCATGATCAATGAGCAGTTCTTC.

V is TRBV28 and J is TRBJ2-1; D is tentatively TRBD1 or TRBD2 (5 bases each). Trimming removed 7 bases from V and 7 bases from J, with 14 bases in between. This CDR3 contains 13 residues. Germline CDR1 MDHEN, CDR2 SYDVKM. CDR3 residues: CASNEGLGNEQFF. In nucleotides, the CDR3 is TGTGCCAGCAACGAGGGGTTGGGGAATGAGCAGTTCTTC.

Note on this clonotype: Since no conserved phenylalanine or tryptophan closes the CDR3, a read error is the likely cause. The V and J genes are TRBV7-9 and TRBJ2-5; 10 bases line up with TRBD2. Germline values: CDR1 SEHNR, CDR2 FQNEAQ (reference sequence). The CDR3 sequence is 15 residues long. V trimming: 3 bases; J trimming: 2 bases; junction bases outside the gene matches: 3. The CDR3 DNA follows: TGTGCCAGCAGCTTCAGCGGGGGGGTTCAAGAGACCCAGTACTGC. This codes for CASSFSGGVQETQYC.

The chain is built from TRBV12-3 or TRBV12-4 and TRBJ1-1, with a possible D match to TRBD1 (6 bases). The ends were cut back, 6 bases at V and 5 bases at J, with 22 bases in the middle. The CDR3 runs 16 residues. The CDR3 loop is CASSTPQVLRGTEAFF. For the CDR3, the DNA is TGTGCCAGCAGCACTCCACAGGTCCTAAGGGGGACTGAAGCTTTCTTT.

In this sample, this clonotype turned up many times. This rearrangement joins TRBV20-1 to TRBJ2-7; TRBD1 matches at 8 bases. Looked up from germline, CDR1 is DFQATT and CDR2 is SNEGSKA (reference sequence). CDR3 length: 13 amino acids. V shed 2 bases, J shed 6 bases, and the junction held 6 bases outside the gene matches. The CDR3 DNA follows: TGCAGTGCTAGAAGTCAGGGGGCGGCCGAGCAGTACTTC. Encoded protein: CSARSQGAAEQYF.

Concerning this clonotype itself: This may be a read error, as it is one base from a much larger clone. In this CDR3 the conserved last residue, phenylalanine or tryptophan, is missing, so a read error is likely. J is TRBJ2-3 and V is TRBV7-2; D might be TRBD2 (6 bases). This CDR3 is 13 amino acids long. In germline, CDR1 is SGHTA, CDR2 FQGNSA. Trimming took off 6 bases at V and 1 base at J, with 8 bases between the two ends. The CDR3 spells CASRGTGTDTQYL. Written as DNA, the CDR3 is TGTGCCAGCAGAGGGACTGGCACAGATACGCAGTATCTT.

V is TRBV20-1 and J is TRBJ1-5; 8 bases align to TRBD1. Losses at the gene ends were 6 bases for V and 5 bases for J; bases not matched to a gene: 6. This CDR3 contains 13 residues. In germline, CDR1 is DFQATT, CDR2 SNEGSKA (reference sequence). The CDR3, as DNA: TGCAGTGCCGGACAGGGACAGTATCAGCCCCAGCATTTT. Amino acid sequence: CSAGQGQYQPQHF.

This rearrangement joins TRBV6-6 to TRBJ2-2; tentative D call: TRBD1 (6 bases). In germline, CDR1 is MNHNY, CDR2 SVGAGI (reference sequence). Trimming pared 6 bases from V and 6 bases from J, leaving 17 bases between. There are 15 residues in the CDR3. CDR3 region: CASRSRDTTSGELFF. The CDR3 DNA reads TGTGCCAGCAGAAGCCGGGACACTACCTCCGGGGAGCTGTTTTTT.

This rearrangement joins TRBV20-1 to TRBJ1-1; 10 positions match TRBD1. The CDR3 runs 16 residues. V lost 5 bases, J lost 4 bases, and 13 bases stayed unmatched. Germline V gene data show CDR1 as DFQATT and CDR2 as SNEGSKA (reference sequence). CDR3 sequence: CSAPSWSGTGATEAFF. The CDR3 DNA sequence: TGCAGTGCTCCTAGTTGGAGTGGGACAGGGGCCACTGAAGCTTTCTTT.

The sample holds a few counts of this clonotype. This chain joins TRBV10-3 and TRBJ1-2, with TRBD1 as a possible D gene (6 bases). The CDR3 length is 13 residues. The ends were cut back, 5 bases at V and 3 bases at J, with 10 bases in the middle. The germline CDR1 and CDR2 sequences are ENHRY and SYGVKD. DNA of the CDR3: TGTGCCATCAGTCTGAACAGGGACTATGGCTACACCTTC. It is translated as CAISLNRDYGYTF.

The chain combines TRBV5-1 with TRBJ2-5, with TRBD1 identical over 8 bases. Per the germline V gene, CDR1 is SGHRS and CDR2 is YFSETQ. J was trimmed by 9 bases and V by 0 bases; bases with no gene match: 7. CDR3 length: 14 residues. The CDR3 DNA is TGCGCCAGCAGCTTGGCGCAGGGGGCTGAGGCCCAGTACTTC. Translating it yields CASSLAQGAEAQYF.

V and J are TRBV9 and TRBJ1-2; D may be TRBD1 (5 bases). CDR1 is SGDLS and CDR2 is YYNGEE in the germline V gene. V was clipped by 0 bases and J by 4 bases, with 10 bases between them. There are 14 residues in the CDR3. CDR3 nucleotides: TGTGCCAGCAGCGTAGATCAGGGACCCTATGGCTACACCTTC. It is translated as CASSVDQGPYGYTF.

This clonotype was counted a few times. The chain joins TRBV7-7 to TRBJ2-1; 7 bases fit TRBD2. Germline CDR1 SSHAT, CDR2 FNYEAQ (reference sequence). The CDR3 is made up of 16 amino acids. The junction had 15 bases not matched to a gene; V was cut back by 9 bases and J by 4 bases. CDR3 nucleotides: TGTGCCAGTAGCCCCGAACCGGGACTATCATACAATGAGCAGTTCTTC. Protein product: CASSPEPGLSYNEQFF.

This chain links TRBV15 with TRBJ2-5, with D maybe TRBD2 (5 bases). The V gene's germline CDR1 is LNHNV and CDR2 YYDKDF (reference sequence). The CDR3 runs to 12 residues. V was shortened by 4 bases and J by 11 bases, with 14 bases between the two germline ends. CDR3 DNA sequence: TGTGCCACCAGCATTCTAGAGGGTGGGCAGTACTTC. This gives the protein CATSILEGGQYF.

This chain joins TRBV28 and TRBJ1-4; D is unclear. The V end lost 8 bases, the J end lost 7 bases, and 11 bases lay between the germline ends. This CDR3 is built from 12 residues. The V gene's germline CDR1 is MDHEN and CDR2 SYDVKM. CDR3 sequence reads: CASSGVAEKLFF. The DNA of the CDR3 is TGTGCCAGCTCCGGGGTCGCTGAAAAACTGTTTTTT.

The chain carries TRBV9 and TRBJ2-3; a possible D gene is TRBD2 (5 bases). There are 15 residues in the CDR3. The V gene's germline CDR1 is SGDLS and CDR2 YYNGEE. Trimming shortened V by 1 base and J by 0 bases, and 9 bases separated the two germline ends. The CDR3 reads CASSVSEGSTDTQYF. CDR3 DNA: TGTGCCAGCAGCGTAAGTGAGGGCAGCACAGATACGCAGTATTTT.

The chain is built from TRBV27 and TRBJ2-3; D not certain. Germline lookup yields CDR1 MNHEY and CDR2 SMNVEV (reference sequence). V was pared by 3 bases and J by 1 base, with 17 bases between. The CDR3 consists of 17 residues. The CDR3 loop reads CASSFLLVGWGTDTQYF. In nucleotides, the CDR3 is TGTGCCAGCAGTTTCCTTTTAGTCGGATGGGGCACAGATACGCAGTATTTT.